Shown below are 28 T cell receptor beta chains from a single sample sequenced in a study of identifying expanded T cells in peripheral blood. The protocol was immunoSEQ multiplex PCR, while the TCRdb copy is restricted to in-frame clones and leaves out a portion. The table lists some 96,000 clones, approximately 88% of them singletons, with 4.5% to 6.5% in the top ten. The sequenced material came from blood. The receptors were sampled from a person between 18 and 69 years old in good health.

This clone was observed a few times. The chain recombines TRBV5-1 with TRBJ1-4; D is perhaps TRBD1 (5 bases). CDR3 length: 16 amino acids. Trimming removed 3 bases at V and 10 bases at J, with 22 bases between. Germline values: CDR1 SGHRS, CDR2 YFSETQ. CDR3 protein: CASSYSDAGQGGKLFF. DNA for the CDR3: TGCGCCAGCAGCTACTCCGATGCAGGGCAGGGTGGAAAACTGTTTTTT. The full variable domain, completed using reference TRBV5-1 and TRBJ1-4, is KAGVTQTPRYLIKTRGQQVTLSCSPISGHRSVSWYQQTPGQGLQFLFEYFSETQRNKGNFPGRFSGRQFSNSRSEMNVSTLELGDSALYLCASSYSDAGQGGKLFFGSGTQLSVL.

CDR3 sequence reads: CASSIGQGAAGELFF. In DNA form, the CDR3 reads TGTGCCAGTAGCATTGGCCAGGGGGCTGCCGGGGAGCTGTTTTTT. The J gene is TRBJ2-2, the V gene TRBV19, with 8 bases fitting TRBD1. The CDR3 length is 15 residues. J was trimmed by 6 bases and V by 6 bases; bases with no gene match: 9. CDR1 is LNHDA and CDR2 is SQIVND in the germline V gene (reference sequence). The variable domain in full, with the rest retrieved from reference TRBV19 and TRBJ2-2, is DGGITQSPKYLFRKEGQNVTLSCEQNLNHDAMYWYRQDPGQGLRLIYYSQIVNDFQKGDIAEGYSVSREKKESFPLTVTSAQKNPTAFYLCASSIGQGAAGELFFGEGSRLTVL.

The rearrangement joins TRBV6-1 to TRBJ1-5; 7 bases are a match to TRBD1. This CDR3 contains 17 residues. The J segment lost 0 bases and the V segment lost 2 bases, leaving 7 bases of the junction unmatched. Per the germline V gene, CDR1 is MNHNS and CDR2 is SASEGT. This CDR3 is CASSETRTGVSNQPQHF. The DNA for the CDR3 is TGTGCCAGCAGTGAAACGCGAACAGGGGTTAGCAATCAGCCCCAGCATTTT.

The genes are TRBV5-4 and TRBJ1-2; a possible D gene is TRBD1 (5 bases). The length of the CDR3 is 12 residues. Germline V lookup: CDR1 SGHNT, CDR2 YYREEE (reference sequence). Between the trimmed V and J ends, which lost 4 bases and 6 bases, there was a span of 10 bases. CDR3 residues: CASSLAGDGYTF. The CDR3 DNA reads as TGTGCCAGCAGCCTGGCGGGGGATGGCTACACCTTC.

This rearrangement joins TRBV2 to TRBJ2-5; 10 positions agree with TRBD2. CDR3 length: 14 residues. J was trimmed by 4 bases and V by 4 bases; bases with no gene match: 3. Per germline, CDR1 SNHLY and CDR2 FYNNEI. CDR3 nucleotide sequence: TGTGCCAGCAGTGTAGTAGCGGGGGGAGAGACCCAGTACTTC. Its translation: CASSVVAGGETQYF.

The CDR3 sequence: CAISAKRDLPQHF. DNA for the CDR3: TGTGCCATCAGTGCGAAAAGGGACTTGCCCCAGCATTTT. This sequence joins TRBV10-3 and TRBJ1-5; D may be TRBD1 (5 bases). The CDR3 runs 13 residues. The germline CDR1 and CDR2 sequences are ENHRY and SYGVKD. V lost 4 bases and J 9 bases, leaving 13 bases between the germline ends.

The J gene is TRBJ1-2, the V gene TRBV6-5; weak D call: TRBD1 (6 bases). This CDR3 spans 15 amino acids. Looked up from germline, CDR1 is MNHEY and CDR2 is SVGAGI. V was trimmed by 6 bases and J by 0 bases, leaving 14 bases between them. CDR3 protein: CASSQRTASNYGYTF. The DNA of the CDR3 is TGTGCCAGCAGCCAGAGGACAGCTTCTAACTATGGCTACACCTTC.

The chain uses TRBV5-4 and TRBJ2-6; 9 bases fit TRBD1. The CDR3 consists of 15 residues. The V segment lost 4 bases and the J segment 2 bases; nucleotides outside the gene matches: 1. Germline CDR1 and CDR2: SGHNT and YYREEE (reference sequence). The CDR3 reads CASSRDRAGANVLTF. The CDR3 bases are TGTGCCAGCAGCCGGGACAGGGCTGGGGCCAACGTCCTGACTTTC.

The sample holds one count of this clone. This chain connects TRBV27 to TRBJ2-1; 9 bases map to TRBD2. Germline trimming cut 2 bases from V and 8 bases from J; bases unmatched to any gene: 10. The CDR3 has 16 residues. Germline assignment: CDR1 MNHEY and CDR2 SMNVEV (reference sequence). CDR3 sequence reads: CASSLRSSGNPHEQFF. Here the CDR3 DNA reads TGTGCCAGCAGTTTAAGGTCTAGCGGGAACCCGCATGAGCAGTTCTTC.

The CDR3 coding sequence is TGCGCCAGCAGCTTGGTACAGGGGGCTAACTATGGCTACACCTTC. It specifies CASSLVQGANYGYTF. The V call is TRBV5-1, the J call TRBJ1-2; 8 bases align to TRBD1. In germline, CDR1 is SGHRS, CDR2 YFSETQ. With V trimmed by 0 bases and J by 0 bases, 1 base remained unmatched. The CDR3 sequence is 15 residues long.

The chain links TRBV2 to TRBJ1-2, with TRBD1 as a possible D gene (6 bases). Trimming removed 10 bases at V and 6 bases at J, with 27 bases between. The CDR3 consists of 16 residues. Germline-derived CDR1 and CDR2 are SNHLY and FYNNEI. Here the CDR3 DNA reads TGTGCCACCGCCACCGGGACAAGGGGCTCTCTGAATGGCTACACCTTC. It codes for CATATGTRGSLNGYTF.

This chain connects TRBV27 to TRBJ2-3; D is unresolved. V was trimmed by 3 bases and J by 5 bases, leaving 18 bases between them. Germline values: CDR1 MNHEY, CDR2 SMNVEV (reference sequence). The CDR3 sequence is 16 residues long. CDR3 in DNA: TGTGCCAGCAGTTTGAGAAGTCTTTATCGCGGAGATACGCAGTATTTT. It specifies CASSLRSLYRGDTQYF.

The rearrangement joins TRBV6-5 to TRBJ1-2; D is perhaps TRBD1 (6 bases). V lost 5 bases, J lost 2 bases, and 9 bases lay in between. The length of the CDR3 is 13 residues. The V gene's germline CDR1 is MNHEY and CDR2 SVGAGI. In nucleotides, the CDR3 is TGTGCCAGCAGTACCGACAGGAACTATGGCTACACCTTC. Protein product: CASSTDRNYGYTF.

The sample holds one count of this clone. The rearrangement links TRBV10-3 to TRBJ1-1; no reliable D call. The CDR3 has 15 residues. CDR1 ENHRY and CDR2 SYGVKD come from the germline V gene. V was pared by 6 bases and J by 0 bases, with 14 bases between. The CDR3 reads CAIRSSGGMNTEAFF. CDR3 nucleotides: TGTGCCATCAGGAGCTCGGGAGGCATGAACACTGAAGCTTTCTTT.

The V and J genes are TRBV14 and TRBJ2-1, with D tentatively TRBD1 (6 bases). Between the trimmed V and J ends, which lost 4 bases and 14 bases, there was a span of 15 bases. Germline CDR1 reads SGHDN; CDR2 reads FVKESK. The CDR3 is 12 amino acids. The CDR3 DNA is TGTGCCAGCAGCCGAGTACAGGGTAGTGAGTTCTTC. It encodes CASSRVQGSEFF.

J is TRBJ2-2 and V is TRBV30; tentative D call: TRBD1 (5 bases). There are 15 residues in the CDR3. Germline CDR1 GTSNPN, CDR2 SVGIG (reference sequence). V lost 2 bases and J lost 4, with 14 bases in between. The CDR3 reads CAWSPPNDSTGELFF. CDR3 nucleotides: TGTGCCTGGAGTCCGCCTAACGACAGCACCGGGGAGCTGTTTTTT. Variable domain in full (rest from reference TRBV30 and TRBJ2-2): SQTIHQWPATLVQPVGSPLSLECTVEGTSNPNLYWYRQAAGRGLQLLFYSVGIGQISSEVPQNLSASRPQDRQFILSSKKLLLSDSGFYLCAWSPPNDSTGELFFGEGSRLTVL.

The chain carries TRBV9 and TRBJ2-1; D uncertain. The germline gives CDR1 SGDLS, CDR2 YYNGEE. This CDR3 has 15 amino acids. V was trimmed by 0 bases and J by 2 bases, leaving 9 bases between them. CDR3 in DNA: TGTGCCAGCAGCGTAGAACGGATAACCTACAATGAGCAGTTCTTC. It translates to CASSVERITYNEQFF.

This clone was seen a handful of times. The CDR3 nucleotides read TGTGCCATCAGCGCACGCCCGGGACAGGGTAGTGGCTACACCTTC. Its translation: CAISARPGQGSGYTF. This chain uses TRBV10-3 with TRBJ1-2; TRBD1 agrees at 9 bases. The CDR3 covers 15 residues. Germline V gene sequence: CDR1 ENHRY, CDR2 SYGVKD. The V gene end was trimmed by 6 bases and the J gene end by 7 bases; junction bases not matched to a gene: 12.

This clone has just one count. The V gene is TRBV7-9, the J gene TRBJ1-2; D is perhaps TRBD1 (6 bases). Trimming removed 4 bases from V and 8 bases from J, with 14 bases in between. The CDR3 is 13 residues long. Germline CDR1 is SEHNR and CDR2 is FQNEAQ (reference sequence). The CDR3 DNA reads TGTGCCAGCAGCTCAATTCCAACAGGGGGCTACACCTTC. Protein sequence: CASSSIPTGGYTF.

The chain carries TRBV11-3 and TRBJ1-2; D might be TRBD1 (6 bases). Germline values: CDR1 SGHNT, CDR2 YENEEA. Trimming took 5 bases from V and 2 from J, leaving 9 bases between them. This CDR3 contains 13 residues. CDR3 protein: CASSRTGNYGYTF. DNA for the CDR3: TGTGCCAGCAGCAGAACAGGGAACTATGGCTACACCTTC.

The V and J genes are TRBV19 and TRBJ2-3; D unresolved. Germline CDR1 LNHDA, CDR2 SQIVND (reference sequence). The germline V and J ends were trimmed by 3 bases and 6 bases, with 13 bases remaining between them. The CDR3 is 14 amino acids. In DNA form, the CDR3 reads TGTGCCAGTAGTATTCGGTTGGAGTCGGATACGCAGTATTTT. It codes for CASSIRLESDTQYF.

The CDR3 sequence is CASSFGTSGRSYEQYF. For the CDR3, the DNA is TGTGCCAGCAGCTTTGGGACTAGCGGGAGGTCGTACGAGCAGTACTTC. The V gene is TRBV9, the J gene TRBJ2-7, with TRBD2 identical over 15 bases. The length of the CDR3 is 16 residues. Germline-derived CDR1 and CDR2 are SGDLS and YYNGEE. The junction had 6 bases not matched to a gene; V was cut back by 4 bases and J by 4 bases. Based on the CDR3 plus reference TRBV9 and TRBJ2-7, the full variable domain is DSGVTQTPKHLITATGQRVTLRCSPRSGDLSVYWYQQSLDQGLQFLIQYYNGEERAKGNILERFSAQQFPDLHSELNLSSLELGDSALYFCASSFGTSGRSYEQYFGPGTRLTVT.

The V gene is TRBV7-9, the J gene TRBJ2-1; TRBD2 matches 12 bases. Germline V gives CDR1 SEHNR, CDR2 FQNEAQ (reference sequence). CDR3 size: 15 residues. J was trimmed by 6 bases and V by 7 bases; bases with no gene match: 7. This chain's CDR3 is CASIILAGGSNEQFF. The DNA for the CDR3 is TGTGCCAGCATCATACTAGCGGGAGGATCCAATGAGCAGTTCTTC.

V and J are TRBV2 and TRBJ1-1; unclear D gene. Trimming removed 4 bases at V and 1 base at J, with 7 bases between. The germline V gene has CDR1 SNHLY and CDR2 FYNNEI. CDR3 size: 13 residues. This CDR3 reads CASSVRPNTEAFF. CDR3 coding DNA: TGTGCCAGCAGTGTCCGGCCGAACACTGAAGCTTTCTTT.

The chain uses TRBV5-1 and TRBJ2-1, with 7 bases lining up with TRBD2. Germline V gene data show CDR1 as SGHRS and CDR2 as YFSETQ. Germline trimming cut 6 bases from V and 6 bases from J; bases unmatched to any gene: 12. This CDR3 is built from 15 residues. CDR3 sequence: CASTPSGAVGNEQFF. The CDR3 nucleotides read TGCGCCAGCACGCCCAGCGGGGCGGTTGGCAATGAGCAGTTCTTC.

This CDR3 is CASSDLGTGVGMNTEAFF. In nucleotides, the CDR3 is TGTGCCAGCAGTGATCTAGGGACAGGGGTTGGGATGAACACTGAAGCTTTCTTT. The genes are TRBV2 and TRBJ1-1, with TRBD1 matching over 10 bases. J lost 0 bases, V lost 3 bases, and 10 bases had no gene match. The CDR3 has 18 amino acids. Germline V gives CDR1 SNHLY, CDR2 FYNNEI.

The table lists this clone with a count of one. The chain couples TRBV6-6 to TRBJ1-1; unclear D gene. The germline gives CDR1 MNHNY, CDR2 SVGAGI (reference sequence). This CDR3 comprises 12 residues. V was cut by 2 bases and J by 4 bases, with 5 bases left in between. The CDR3 here is CASSYGVTEAFF. The DNA of the CDR3 is TGTGCCAGCAGTTACGGCGTCACTGAAGCTTTCTTT.

This chain links TRBV11-3 with TRBJ1-1; D unresolved. Germline V gene data show CDR1 as SGHNT and CDR2 as YENEEA. V lost 5 bases and J 1 base, leaving 8 bases between the germline ends. CDR3 size: 13 residues. The CDR3: CASSPTPNTEAFF. In DNA, the CDR3 is TGTGCCAGCAGCCCAACACCGAACACTGAAGCTTTCTTT.